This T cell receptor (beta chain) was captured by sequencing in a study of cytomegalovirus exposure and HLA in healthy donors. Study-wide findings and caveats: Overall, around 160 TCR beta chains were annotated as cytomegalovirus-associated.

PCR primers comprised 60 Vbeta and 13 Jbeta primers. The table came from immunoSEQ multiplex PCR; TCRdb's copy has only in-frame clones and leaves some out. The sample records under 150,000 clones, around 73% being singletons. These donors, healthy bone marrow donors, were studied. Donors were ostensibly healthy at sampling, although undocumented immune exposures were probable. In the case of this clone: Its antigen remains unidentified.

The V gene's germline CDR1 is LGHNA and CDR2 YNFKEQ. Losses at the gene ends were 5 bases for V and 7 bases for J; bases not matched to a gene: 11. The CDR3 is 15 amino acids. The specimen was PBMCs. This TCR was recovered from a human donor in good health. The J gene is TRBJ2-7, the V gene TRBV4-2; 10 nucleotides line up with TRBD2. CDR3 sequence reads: CASSTQAGGPVEQYF. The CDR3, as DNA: TGTGCCAGCAGCACGCAAGCGGGAGGGCCGGTAGAGCAGTACTTC.